This T cell receptor (beta chain) was sequenced for a study of cytomegalovirus exposure and HLA in healthy donors. Researchers ran the PCR with 60 Vbeta and 13 Jbeta primers. Repertoires were generated with immunoSEQ multiplex PCR, while TCRdb's copy carries only in-frame clones and drops some. The sample yields over 90,000 clones, 65% to 75% seen once. This receptor was identified in a woman aged 70-85 years in good health and CMV-seropositive. Source material: PBMCs.

This CDR3 is CASSLDREQPIPPSYEQYF. The CDR3 DNA reads as TGTGCCAGCAGCTTAGATCGGGAACAGCCGATCCCTCCCTCCTACGAGCAGTACTTC. The J gene is TRBJ2-7, the V gene TRBV11-2; maybe TRBD2 (5 bases). CDR1 is SGHAT, CDR2 FQNNGV, per germline. This CDR3 is 19 amino acids long. V dropped 0 bases and J dropped 0 bases, with 21 bases sitting between them.